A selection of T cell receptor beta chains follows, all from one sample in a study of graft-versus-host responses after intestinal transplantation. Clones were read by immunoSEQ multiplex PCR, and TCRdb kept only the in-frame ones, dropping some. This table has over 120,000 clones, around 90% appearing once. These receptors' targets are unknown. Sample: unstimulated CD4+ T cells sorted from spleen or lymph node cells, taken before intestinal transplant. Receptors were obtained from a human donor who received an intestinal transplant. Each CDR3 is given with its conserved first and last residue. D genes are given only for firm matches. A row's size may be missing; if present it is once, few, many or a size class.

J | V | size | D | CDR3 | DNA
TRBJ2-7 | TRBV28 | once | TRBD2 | CASSFPGGGYEQYF | TGTGCCAGCAGTTTTCCGGGAGGGGGCTACGAGCAGTACTTC
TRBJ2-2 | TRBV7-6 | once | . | CASKAANTGELFF | TGTGCCAGCAAGGCGGCGAACACCGGGGAGCTGTTTTTT
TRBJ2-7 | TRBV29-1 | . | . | CSVETLGVTYEQYF | TGCAGCGTTGAAACTCTGGGAGTCACCTACGAGCAGTACTTC
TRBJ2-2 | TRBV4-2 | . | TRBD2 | CASSQEAGGRYGELFF | TGTGCCAGCAGCCAAGAGGCGGGAGGGCGTTACGGGGAGCTGTTTTTT
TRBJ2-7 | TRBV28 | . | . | CASRYSSGLGEQYF | TGTGCCAGCAGGTACTCGTCAGGGCTCGGCGAGCAGTACTTC
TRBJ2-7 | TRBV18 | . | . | CASSPRMQASYEQYF | TGTGCCAGCTCACCACGGATGCAGGCGTCCTACGAGCAGTACTTC
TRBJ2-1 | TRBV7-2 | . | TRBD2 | CASSPRSGVGNEQFF | TGTGCCAGCAGCCCAAGGAGCGGGGTGGGGAATGAGCAGTTCTTC
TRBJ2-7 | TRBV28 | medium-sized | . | CASRTIYEQYF | TGTGCCAGCAGGACGATTTACGAGCAGTACTTC
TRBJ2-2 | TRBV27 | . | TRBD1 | CASSSYRGTAGELFF | TGTGCCAGCAGCTCCTACAGGGGTACTGCCGGGGAGCTGTTTTTT
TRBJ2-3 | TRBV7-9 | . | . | CASSLAGAADTQYF | TGTGCCAGCAGCTTAGCAGGGGCGGCGGATACGCAGTATTTT
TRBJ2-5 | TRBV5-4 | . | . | CASSLGQETQYF | TGTGCCAGCAGCTTGGGACAAGAGACCCAGTACTTC
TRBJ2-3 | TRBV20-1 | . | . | CSARVLDTQYF | TGCAGTGCTAGAGTGTTAGATACGCAGTATTTT
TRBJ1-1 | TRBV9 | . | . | CASSVGPPREAFF | TGTGCCAGCAGCGTAGGACCGCCAAGGGAAGCTTTCTTT
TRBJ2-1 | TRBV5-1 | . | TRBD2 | CASSLDEPSGLGTGNEQFF | TGCGCCAGCAGCTTGGACGAACCGTCGGGACTAGGCACGGGCAATGAGCAGTTCTTC
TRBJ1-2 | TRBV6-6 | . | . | CASSYSGQYYGYTF | TGTGCCAGCAGTTACTCCGGGCAGTACTATGGCTACACCTTC
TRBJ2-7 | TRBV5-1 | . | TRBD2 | CASSPFSGGGTHEQYF | TGCGCCAGCAGTCCGTTTAGCGGGGGAGGAACCCACGAGCAGTACTTC
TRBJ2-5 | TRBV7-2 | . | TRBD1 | CASSPGQSREEYF | TGTGCCAGCAGCCCGGGACAGTCCCGCGAGGAGTACTTC
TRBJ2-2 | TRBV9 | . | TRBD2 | CASSVSSGTGELFF | TGTGCCAGCAGCGTCTCTAGCGGCACCGGGGAGCTGTTTTTT
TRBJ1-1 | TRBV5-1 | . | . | CASSLTPQGRTEAFF | TGCGCCAGCAGCTTGACCCCCCAGGGGAGAACTGAAGCTTTCTTT
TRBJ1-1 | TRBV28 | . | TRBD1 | CASSDTGGSRTEAFF | TGTGCCAGCAGTGACACAGGGGGGTCGAGAACTGAAGCTTTCTTT
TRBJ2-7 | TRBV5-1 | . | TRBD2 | CASSIGTSGPYEQYF | TGCGCCAGCAGCATCGGGACTAGCGGCCCCTACGAGCAGTACTTC
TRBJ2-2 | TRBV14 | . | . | CASSHMVSSGNTGELFF | TGTGCCAGCAGCCATATGGTGAGTAGCGGGAACACCGGGGAGCTGTTTTTT
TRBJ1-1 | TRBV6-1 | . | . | CASSWETEAFF | TGTGCCAGCAGTTGGGAGACTGAAGCTTTCTTT
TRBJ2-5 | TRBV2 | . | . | CASDPDYGGAGTQYF | TGTGCCAGCGATCCTGATTACGGGGGTGCTGGGACCCAGTACTTC
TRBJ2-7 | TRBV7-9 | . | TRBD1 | CASSLDRVNEQYF | TGTGCCAGCAGCCTTGACAGGGTTAACGAGCAGTACTTC
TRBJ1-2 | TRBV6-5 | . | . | CASSYSNYGYTF | TGTGCCAGCAGTTACTCGAACTATGGCTACACCTTC
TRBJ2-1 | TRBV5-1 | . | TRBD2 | CASHSKLAGAENEQFF | TGCGCCAGCCACTCAAAACTAGCGGGAGCCGAAAATGAGCAGTTCTTC
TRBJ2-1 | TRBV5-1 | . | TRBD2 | CASSLGTSVQYNEQFF | TGCGCCAGCAGCTTGGGGACTAGCGTCCAATACAATGAGCAGTTCTTC
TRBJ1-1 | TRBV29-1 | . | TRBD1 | CSVTGTGGTEAFF | TGCAGCGTGACCGGGACAGGGGGCACTGAAGCTTTCTTT
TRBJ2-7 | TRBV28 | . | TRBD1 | CATVRDRGGEQYF | TGTGCCACGGTCCGGGACAGGGGTGGTGAGCAGTACTTC
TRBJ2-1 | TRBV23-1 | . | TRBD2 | CASTPWRGRGLAGPYNEQFF | TGCGCCAGCACCCCTTGGCGGGGGCGAGGACTAGCGGGACCTTACAATGAGCAGTTCTTC
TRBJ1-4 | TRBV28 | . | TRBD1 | CASITGGEYGEKLFF | TGTGCCAGCATCACAGGGGGGGAGTATGGTGAAAAACTGTTTTTT
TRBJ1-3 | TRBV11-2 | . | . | CASSLRNTIYF | TGTGCCAGCAGCTTGAGAAACACCATATATTTT
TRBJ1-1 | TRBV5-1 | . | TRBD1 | CASSLVRKGATEAFF | TGCGCCAGCAGCTTGGTCCGGAAGGGGGCCACTGAAGCTTTCTTT
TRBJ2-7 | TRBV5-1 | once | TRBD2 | CASSFRLLAGEASYEQYF | TGCGCCAGCAGCTTCAGGCTTCTAGCGGGAGAGGCTTCCTACGAGCAGTACTTC
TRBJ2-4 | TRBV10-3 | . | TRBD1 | CAIGGQPNIQYF | TGTGCCATCGGGGGACAGCCAAACATTCAGTACTTC
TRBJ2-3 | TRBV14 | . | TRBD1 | CASSTRQGPDTQYF | TGTGCCAGCAGCACCCGACAGGGACCAGATACGCAGTATTTT
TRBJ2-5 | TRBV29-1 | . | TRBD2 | CSVDVAGGGETQYF | TGCAGCGTTGATGTAGCGGGAGGAGGGGAGACCCAGTACTTC
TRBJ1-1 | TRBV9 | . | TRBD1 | CASSADRVTAEAFF | TGTGCCAGCAGCGCCGACAGGGTAACAGCTGAAGCTTTCTTT
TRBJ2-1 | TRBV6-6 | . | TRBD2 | CASSRLADSYNEQFF | TGTGCCAGCAGTCGACTAGCGGACTCCTACAATGAGCAGTTCTTC
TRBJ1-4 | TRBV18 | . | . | CASSPYSPGLIRGGDEKLFF | TGTGCCAGCTCACCATATAGCCCCGGACTCATACGGGGGGGAGATGAAAAACTGTTTTTT
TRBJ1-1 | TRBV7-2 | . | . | CASSLKYGEAFF | TGTGCCAGCAGCTTAAAGTACGGGGAAGCTTTCTTT